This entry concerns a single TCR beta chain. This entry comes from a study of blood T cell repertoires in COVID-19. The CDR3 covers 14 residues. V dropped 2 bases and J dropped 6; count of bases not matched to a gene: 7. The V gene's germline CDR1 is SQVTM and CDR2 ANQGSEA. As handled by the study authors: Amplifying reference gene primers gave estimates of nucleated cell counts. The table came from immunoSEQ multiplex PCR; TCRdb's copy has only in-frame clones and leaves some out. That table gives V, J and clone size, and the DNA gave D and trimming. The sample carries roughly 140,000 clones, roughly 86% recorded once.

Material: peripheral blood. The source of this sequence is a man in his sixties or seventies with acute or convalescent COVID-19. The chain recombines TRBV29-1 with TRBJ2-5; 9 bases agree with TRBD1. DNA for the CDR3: TGCAGCGTTGAAATCTGGGACAGGGTAAAGACCCAGTACTTC. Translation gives CSVEIWDRVKTQYF.